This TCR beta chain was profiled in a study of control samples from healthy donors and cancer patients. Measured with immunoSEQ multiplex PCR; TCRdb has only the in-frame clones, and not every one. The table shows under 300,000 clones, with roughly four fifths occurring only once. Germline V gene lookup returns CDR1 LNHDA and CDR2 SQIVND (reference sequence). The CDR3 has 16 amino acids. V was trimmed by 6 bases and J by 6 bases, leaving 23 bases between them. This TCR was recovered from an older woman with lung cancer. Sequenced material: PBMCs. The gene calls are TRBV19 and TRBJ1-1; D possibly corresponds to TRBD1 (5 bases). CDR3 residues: CASRPSGALRGAEAFF. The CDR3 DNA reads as TGTGCCAGTAGGCCTTCGGGTGCCTTAAGAGGGGCTGAAGCTTTCTTT.